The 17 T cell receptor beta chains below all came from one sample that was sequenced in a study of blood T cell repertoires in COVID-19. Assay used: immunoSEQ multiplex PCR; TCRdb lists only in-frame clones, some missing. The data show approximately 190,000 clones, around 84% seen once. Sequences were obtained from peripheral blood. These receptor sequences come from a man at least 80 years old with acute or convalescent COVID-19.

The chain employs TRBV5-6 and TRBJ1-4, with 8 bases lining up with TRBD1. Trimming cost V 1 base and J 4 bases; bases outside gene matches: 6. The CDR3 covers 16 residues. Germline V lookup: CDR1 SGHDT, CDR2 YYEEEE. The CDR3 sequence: CASSLFGQGYNEKLFF. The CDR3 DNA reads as TGTGCCAGCAGCTTGTTCGGACAGGGCTATAATGAAAAACTGTTTTTT.

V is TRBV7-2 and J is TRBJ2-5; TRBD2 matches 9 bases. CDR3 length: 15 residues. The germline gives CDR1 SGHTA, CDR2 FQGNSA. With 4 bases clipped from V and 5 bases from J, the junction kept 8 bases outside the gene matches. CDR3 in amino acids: CASSSLAGLRETQYF. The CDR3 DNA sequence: TGTGCCAGCAGCTCTCTAGCGGGATTGAGGGAGACCCAGTACTTC.

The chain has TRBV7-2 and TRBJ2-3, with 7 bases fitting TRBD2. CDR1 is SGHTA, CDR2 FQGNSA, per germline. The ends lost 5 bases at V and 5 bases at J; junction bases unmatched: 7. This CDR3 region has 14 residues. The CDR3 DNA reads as TGTGCCAGCAGCCGCCAAGCGGGAAGAGATACGCAGTATTTT. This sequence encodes CASSRQAGRDTQYF.

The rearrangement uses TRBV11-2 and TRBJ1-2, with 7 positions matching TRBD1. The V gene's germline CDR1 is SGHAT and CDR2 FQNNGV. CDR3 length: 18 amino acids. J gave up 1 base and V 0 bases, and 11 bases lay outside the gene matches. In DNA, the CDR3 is TGTGCCAGCAGCTTAGATTCGAGACAGGGTAGGGATAACTATGGCTACACCTTC. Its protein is CASSLDSRQGRDNYGYTF.

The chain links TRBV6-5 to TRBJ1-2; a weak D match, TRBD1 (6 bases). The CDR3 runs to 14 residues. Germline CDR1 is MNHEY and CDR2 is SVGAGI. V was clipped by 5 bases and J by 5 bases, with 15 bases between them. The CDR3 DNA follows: TGTGCCAGCAGTCCTACAGGGACCTCTTATGGCTACACCTTC. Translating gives CASSPTGTSYGYTF.

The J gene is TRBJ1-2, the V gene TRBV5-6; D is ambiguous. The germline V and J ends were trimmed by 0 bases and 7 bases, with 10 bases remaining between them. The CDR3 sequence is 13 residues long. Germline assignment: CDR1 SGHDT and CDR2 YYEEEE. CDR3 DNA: TGTGCCAGCAGCTTGGATGGGAGGGCTGGCTACACCTTC. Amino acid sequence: CASSLDGRAGYTF.

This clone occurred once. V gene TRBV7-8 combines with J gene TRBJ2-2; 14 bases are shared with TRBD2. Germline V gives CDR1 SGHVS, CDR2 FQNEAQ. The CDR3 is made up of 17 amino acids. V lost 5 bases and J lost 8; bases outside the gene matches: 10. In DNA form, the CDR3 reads TGTGCCAGCAGCCCAGCCCGACTAGCGGGAGGGGTTGGGGAGCTGTTTTTT. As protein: CASSPARLAGGVGELFF.

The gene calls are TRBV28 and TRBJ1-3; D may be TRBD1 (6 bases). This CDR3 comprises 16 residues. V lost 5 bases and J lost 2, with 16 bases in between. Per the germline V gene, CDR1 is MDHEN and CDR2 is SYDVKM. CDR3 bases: TGTGCCAGCAGTGCGCCGGGACAAACGGCTGGAAACACCATATATTTT. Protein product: CASSAPGQTAGNTIYF.

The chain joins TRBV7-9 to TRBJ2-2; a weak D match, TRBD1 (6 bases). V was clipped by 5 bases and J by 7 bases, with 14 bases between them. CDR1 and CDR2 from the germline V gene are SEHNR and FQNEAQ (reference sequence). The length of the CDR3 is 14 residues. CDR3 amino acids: CASSPREGVGELFF. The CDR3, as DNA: TGTGCCAGCAGCCCCCGTGAGGGGGTCGGGGAGCTGTTTTTT.

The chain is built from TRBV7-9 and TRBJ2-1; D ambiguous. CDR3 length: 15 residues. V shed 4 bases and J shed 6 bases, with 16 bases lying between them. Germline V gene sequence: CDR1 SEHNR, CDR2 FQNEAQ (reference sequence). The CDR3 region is CASSSALLGPNEQFF. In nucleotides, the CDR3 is TGTGCCAGCAGCTCTGCTCTTTTGGGCCCCAATGAGCAGTTCTTC.

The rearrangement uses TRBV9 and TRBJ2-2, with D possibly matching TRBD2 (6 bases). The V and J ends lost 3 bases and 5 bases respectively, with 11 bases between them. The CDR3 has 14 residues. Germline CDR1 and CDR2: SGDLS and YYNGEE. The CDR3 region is CASSAFRGTGELFF. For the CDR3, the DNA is TGTGCCAGCAGCGCATTCCGGGGGACCGGGGAGCTGTTTTTT.

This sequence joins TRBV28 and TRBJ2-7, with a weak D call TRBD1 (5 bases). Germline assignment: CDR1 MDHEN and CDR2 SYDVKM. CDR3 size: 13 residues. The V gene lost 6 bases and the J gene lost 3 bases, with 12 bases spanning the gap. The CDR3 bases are TGTGCCAGCAGAAGGACAATTAACTACGAGCAGTACTTC. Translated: CASRRTINYEQYF.

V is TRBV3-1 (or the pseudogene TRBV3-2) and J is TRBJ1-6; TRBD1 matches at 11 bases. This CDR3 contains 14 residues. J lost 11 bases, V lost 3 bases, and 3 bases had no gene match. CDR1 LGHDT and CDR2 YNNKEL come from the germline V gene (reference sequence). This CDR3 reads CASSHGTGGTPLHF. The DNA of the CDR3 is TGTGCCAGCAGCCATGGGACAGGGGGAACACCCCTCCACTTT.

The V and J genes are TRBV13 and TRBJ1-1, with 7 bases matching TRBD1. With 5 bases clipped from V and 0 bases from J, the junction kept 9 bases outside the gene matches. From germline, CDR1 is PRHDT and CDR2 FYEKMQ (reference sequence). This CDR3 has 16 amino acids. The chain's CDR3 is CASSHRTGIMNTEAFF. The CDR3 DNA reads TGTGCCAGCAGCCACCGGACAGGAATCATGAACACTGAAGCTTTCTTT. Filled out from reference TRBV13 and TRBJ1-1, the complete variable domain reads AAGVIQSPRHLIKEKRETATLKCYPIPRHDTVYWYQQGPGQDPQFLISFYEKMQSDKGSIPDRFSAQQFSDYHSELNMSSLELGDSALYFCASSHRTGIMNTEAFFGQGTRLTVV.

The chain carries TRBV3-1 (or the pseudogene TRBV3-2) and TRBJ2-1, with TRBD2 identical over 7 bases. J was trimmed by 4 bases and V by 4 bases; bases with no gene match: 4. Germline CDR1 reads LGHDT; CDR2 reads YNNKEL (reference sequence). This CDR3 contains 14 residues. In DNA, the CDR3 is TGTGCCAGCAGCCCGGGACTACCATACAATGAGCAGTTCTTC. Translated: CASSPGLPYNEQFF.

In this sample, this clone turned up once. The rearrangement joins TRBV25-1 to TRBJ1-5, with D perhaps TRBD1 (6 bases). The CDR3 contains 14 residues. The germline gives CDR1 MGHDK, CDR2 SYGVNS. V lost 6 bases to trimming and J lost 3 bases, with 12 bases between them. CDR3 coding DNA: TGTGCCAGCAGATCAGGGGCGGACAATCAGCCCCAGCATTTT. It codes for CASRSGADNQPQHF.

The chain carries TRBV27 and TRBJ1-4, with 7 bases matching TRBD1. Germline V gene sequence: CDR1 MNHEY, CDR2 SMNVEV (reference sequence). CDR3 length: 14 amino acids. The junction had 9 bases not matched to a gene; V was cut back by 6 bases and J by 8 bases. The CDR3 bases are TGTGCCAGCAGGCCCGACAGGGTTGGGGAAAAACTGTTTTTT. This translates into CASRPDRVGEKLFF.